This T cell receptor beta chain was captured in a study of T cells in Graves' hyperthyroidism and ophthalmopathy. RNA transcripts served as the template for amplifying TCR beta CDR3 regions. Carried out on the TCR CDR3, a first-round RT-PCR used the HTBI primer set. TCRdb re-analysed the multiplex PCR reads in MiXCR, keeping a single row per CDR3 protein. In the table there are a few hundred thousand distinct CDR3 sequences, about a fifth of which are singletons. V dropped 5 bases and J dropped 4; count of bases not matched to a gene: 9. CDR1 and CDR2 (germline): SGHAT, FQNNGV. The CDR3 is 16 amino acids.

The receptor was isolated from a man aged 18 to 29 with Graves' hyperthyroidism. The sample consisted of blood. J is TRBJ2-2 and V is TRBV11-2; 8 bases agree with TRBD2. DNA of the CDR3: TGTGCCAGCAGCCCCCGGGAGGGCGCCGCCACCGGGGAGCTGTTTTTT. This codes for CASSPREGAATGELFF.